This TCR beta chain comes out of a study of blood T cell repertoires in COVID-19. Study details: The study drew acute and convalescent COVID-19 samples from the United States, Italy and Spain. The analysed material was cDNA or gDNA that came from T cells, B-cell-depleted T cells, or PBMCs.

In the original processing: Reference gene primer amplification in the assay estimated nucleated cell counts. The table came from immunoSEQ multiplex PCR; TCRdb's copy has only in-frame clones and leaves some out. That table supplies the V and J calls and clone size; D and trimming were determined from the DNA. The repertoire includes 150,000 or so clones, approximately 86% of them detected once, and 2.4% sits in the top ten. This clone was counted once. The sequence was collected from a woman aged 70-85 years with acute or convalescent COVID-19. Sequencing used peripheral blood.

Here the CDR3 DNA reads TGTGCCATCAGTGAGTCGTCGCGGGGGGGCCTCGGCAATGAGCAGTTCTTC. Residues: CAISESSRGGLGNEQFF. The chain employs TRBV10-3 and TRBJ2-1; TRBD2 matches at 9 bases. V lost 0 bases and J lost 6; bases outside the gene matches: 9. The CDR3 is 17 amino acids. CDR1 is ENHRY and CDR2 is SYGVKD in the germline V gene.